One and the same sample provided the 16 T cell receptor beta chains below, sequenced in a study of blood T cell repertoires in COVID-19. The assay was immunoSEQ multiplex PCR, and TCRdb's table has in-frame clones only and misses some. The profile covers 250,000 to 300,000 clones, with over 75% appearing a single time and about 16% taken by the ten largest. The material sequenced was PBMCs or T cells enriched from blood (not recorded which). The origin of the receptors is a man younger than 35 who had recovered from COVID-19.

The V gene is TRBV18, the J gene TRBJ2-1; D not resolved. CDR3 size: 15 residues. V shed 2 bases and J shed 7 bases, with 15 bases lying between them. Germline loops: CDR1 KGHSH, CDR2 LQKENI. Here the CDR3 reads CASSPIRNDGNEQFF. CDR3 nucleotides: TGTGCCAGCTCACCAATCAGGAACGATGGGAATGAGCAGTTCTTC.

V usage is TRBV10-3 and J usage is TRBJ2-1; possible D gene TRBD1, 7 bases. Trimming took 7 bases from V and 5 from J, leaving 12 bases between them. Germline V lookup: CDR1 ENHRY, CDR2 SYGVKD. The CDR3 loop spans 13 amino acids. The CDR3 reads CAITRDRDNEQFF. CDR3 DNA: TGTGCCATCACGCGGGACAGAGACAATGAGCAGTTCTTC.

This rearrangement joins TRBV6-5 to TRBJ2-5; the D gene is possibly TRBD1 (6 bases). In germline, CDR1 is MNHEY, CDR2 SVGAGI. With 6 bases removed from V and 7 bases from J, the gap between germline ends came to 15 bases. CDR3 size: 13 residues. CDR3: CASRNRDEGTQYF. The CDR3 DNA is TGTGCCAGCAGGAACAGGGATGAAGGGACCCAGTACTTC.

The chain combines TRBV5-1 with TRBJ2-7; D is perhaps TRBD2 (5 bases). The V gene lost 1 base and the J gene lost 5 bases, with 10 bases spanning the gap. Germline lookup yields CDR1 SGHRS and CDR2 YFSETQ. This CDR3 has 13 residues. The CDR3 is CASSLSGYDEQYF. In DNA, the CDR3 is TGCGCCAGCAGCTTGTCGGGGTACGACGAGCAGTACTTC.

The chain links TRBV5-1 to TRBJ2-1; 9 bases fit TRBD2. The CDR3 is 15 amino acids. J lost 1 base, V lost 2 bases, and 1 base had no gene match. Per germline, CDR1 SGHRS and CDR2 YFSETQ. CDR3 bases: TGCGCCAGCAGCTTAGGACTAGCGTCCTACAATGAGCAGTTCTTC. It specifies CASSLGLASYNEQFF.

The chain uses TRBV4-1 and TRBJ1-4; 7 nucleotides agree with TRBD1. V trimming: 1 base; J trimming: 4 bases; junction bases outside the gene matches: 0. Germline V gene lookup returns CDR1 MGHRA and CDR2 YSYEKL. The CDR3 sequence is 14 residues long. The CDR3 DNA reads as TGCGCCAGCAGCCAAGCAGGGGGTAATGAAAAACTGTTTTTT. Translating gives CASSQAGGNEKLFF.

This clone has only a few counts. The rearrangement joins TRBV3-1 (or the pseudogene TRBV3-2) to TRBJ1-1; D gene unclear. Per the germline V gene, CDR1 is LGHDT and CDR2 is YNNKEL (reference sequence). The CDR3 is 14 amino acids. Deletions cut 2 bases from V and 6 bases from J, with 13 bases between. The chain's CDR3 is CASSQSTARAEAFF. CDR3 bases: TGTGCCAGCAGCCAAAGTACAGCTCGTGCTGAAGCTTTCTTT.

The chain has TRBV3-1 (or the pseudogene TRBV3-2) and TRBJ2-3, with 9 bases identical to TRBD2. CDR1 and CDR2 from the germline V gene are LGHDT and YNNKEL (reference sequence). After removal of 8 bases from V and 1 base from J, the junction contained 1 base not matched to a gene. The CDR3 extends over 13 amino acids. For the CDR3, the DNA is TGTGCCAGCTCTAGCGGGGGCACAGATACGCAGTATTTT. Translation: CASSSGGTDTQYF.

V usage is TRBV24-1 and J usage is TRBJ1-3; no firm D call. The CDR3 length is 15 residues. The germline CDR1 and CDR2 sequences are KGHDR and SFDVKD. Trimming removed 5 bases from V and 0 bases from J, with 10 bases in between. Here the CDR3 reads CATSGESGSGNTIYF. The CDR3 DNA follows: TGTGCCACCAGTGGGGAGAGTGGCTCTGGAAACACCATATATTTT.

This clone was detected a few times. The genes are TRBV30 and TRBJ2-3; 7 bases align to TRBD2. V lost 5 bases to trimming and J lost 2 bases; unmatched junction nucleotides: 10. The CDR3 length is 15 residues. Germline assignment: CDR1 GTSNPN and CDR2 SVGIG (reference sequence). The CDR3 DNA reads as TGTGCCTGGCGGGAGCGGGGCGCCCACACAGATACGCAGTATTTT. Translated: CAWRERGAHTDTQYF.

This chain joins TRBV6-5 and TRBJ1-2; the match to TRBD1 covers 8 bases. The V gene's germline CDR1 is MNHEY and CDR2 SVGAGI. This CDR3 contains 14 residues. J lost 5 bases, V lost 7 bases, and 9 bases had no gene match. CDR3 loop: CASTSRWTGYGYTF. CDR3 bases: TGTGCCAGCACCTCTAGATGGACAGGGTATGGCTACACCTTC.

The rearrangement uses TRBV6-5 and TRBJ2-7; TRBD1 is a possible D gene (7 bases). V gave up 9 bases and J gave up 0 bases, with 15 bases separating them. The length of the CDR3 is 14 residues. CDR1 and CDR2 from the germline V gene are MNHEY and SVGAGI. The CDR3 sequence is CASEGAGSSYEQYF. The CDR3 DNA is TGTGCCAGTGAGGGGGCGGGGAGCTCCTACGAGCAGTACTTC.

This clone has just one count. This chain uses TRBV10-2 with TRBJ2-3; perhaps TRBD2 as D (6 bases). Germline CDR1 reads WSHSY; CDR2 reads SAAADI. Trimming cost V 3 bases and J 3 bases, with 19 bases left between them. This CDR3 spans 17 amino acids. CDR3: CASSDVRLGGATDTQYF. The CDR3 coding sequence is TGCGCCAGCAGTGACGTACGCCTAGGCGGGGCTACAGATACGCAGTATTTT.

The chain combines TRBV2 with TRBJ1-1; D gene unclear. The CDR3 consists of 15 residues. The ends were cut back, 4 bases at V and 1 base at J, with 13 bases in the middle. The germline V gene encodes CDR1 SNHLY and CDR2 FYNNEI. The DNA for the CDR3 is TGTGCCAGCAGTGCGTGGAGGACGGGGAACACTGAAGCTTTCTTT. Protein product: CASSAWRTGNTEAFF.

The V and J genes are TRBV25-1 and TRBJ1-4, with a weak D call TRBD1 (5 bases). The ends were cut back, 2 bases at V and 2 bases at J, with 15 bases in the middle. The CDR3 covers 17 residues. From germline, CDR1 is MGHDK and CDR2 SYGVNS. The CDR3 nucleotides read TGTGCCAGCAGTGAAAGGTTTGGGGGGATGACTAATGAAAAACTGTTTTTT. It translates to CASSERFGGMTNEKLFF.

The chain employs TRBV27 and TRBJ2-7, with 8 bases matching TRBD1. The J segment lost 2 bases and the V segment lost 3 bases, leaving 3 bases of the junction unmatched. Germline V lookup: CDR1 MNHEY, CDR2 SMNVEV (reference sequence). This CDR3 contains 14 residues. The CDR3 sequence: CASSFGTGAYEQYF. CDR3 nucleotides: TGTGCCAGCAGTTTCGGGACAGGAGCCTACGAGCAGTACTTC.